This T cell receptor (beta chain) is from a study of blood T cell repertoires in COVID-19. Study context: PBMCs, B-cell-depleted T cells, or T cells were the source of the cDNA or gDNA that made up the material.

In the study's own analysis: Reference gene primers were amplified, and this amplification served to estimate nucleated cell counts. Produced via immunoSEQ multiplex PCR; TCRdb's table is partial and in-frame only. That table is the source of V, J and clone size, and D and trimming were worked out from the DNA. The sample records some 110,000 clones, less than 85% being singletons. This clone was seen a handful of times. The sample was peripheral blood. The receptor was derived from a man over 45 with acute or convalescent COVID-19.

The CDR3 region is CSVNMGGTGELFF. The DNA for the CDR3 is TGCAGCGTTAATATGGGGGGTACCGGGGAGCTGTTTTTT. The chain couples TRBV29-1 to TRBJ2-2, with D tentatively TRBD2 (6 bases). The CDR3 runs to 13 residues. The germline V gene encodes CDR1 SQVTM and CDR2 ANQGSEA. Trimming shortened V by 5 bases and J by 5 bases, and 12 bases separated the two germline ends.